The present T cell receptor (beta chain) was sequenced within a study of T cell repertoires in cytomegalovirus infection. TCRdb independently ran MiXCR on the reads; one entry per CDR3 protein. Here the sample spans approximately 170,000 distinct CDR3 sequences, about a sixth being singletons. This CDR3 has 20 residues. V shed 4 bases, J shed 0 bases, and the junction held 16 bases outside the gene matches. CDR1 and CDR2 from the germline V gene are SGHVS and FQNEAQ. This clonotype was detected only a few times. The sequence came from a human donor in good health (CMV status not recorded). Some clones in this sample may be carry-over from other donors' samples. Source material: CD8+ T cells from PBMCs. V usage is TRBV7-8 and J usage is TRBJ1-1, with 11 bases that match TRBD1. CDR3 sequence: CASSYRRAGQGVLMNTEAFF. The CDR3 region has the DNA TGTGCCAGCAGCTATCGAAGGGCGGGACAGGGGGTCCTCATGAACACTGAAGCTTTCTTT.